In this sample, the clone carrying this T cell receptor beta chain turned up a few times. Each sample used at least 6.5 million PBMCs. This sample stems from a study of blood T cells in healthy people across ages. Study overall: Every two T cells gave about one barcoded beta molecule via template switching.

The germline V and J ends were trimmed by 2 bases and 7 bases, with 15 bases remaining between them. Germline CDR1 is KGHSH and CDR2 is LQKENI. The CDR3 runs to 15 residues. A second 7 to 11 cycle PCR used barcoded and J-beta primers. Via MiXCR, TCRdb re-called the 5' RACE reads, giving one row per CDR3 protein. The sample has roughly 2 million distinct CDR3 sequences, around half seen once. This receptor was taken from a woman between 40 and 55 years old in good health. Sequencing input: blood. The chain recombines TRBV18 with TRBJ2-1; D not certain. The DNA for the CDR3 is TGTGCCAGCTCACCAGATGGTGTCTTGACAAATGAGCAGTTCTTC. It codes for CASSPDGVLTNEQFF. The whole variable domain, remainder taken from reference TRBV18 and TRBJ2-1, is NAGVMQNPRHLVRRRGQEARLRCSPMKGHSHVYWYRQLPEEGLKFMVYLQKENIIDESGMPKERFSAEFPKEGPSILRIQQVVRGDSAAYFCASSPDGVLTNEQFFGPGTRLTVL.